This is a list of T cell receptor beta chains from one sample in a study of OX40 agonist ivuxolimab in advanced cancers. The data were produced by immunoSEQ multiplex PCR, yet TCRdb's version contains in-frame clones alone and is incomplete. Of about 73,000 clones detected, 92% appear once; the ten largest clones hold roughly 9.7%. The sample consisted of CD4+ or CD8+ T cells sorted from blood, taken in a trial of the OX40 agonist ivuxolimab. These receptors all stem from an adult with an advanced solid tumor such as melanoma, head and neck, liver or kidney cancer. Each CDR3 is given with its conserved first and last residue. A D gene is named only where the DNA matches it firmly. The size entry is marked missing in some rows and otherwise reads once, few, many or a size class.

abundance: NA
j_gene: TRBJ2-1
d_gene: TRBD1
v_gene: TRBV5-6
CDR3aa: CASSLDRVSSYNEQFF
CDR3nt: TGTGCCAGCAGCCTGGACAGGGTGAGCTCCTACAATGAGCAGTTCTTC

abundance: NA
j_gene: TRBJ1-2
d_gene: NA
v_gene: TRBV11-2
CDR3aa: CASSLGGTAHPGYTF
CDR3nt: TGTGCCAGCAGCTTAGGGGGGACGGCCCACCCTGGCTACACCTTC

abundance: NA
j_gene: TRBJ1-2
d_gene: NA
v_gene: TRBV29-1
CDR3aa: CSVEEGLGAYGYTF
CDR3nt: TGCAGCGTTGAAGAGGGCCTGGGCGCCTATGGCTACACCTTC

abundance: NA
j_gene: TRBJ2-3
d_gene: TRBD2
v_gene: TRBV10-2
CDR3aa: CASTPSGLSTDTQYF
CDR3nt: TGCGCCAGCACCCCTAGCGGCCTTAGCACAGATACGCAGTATTTT

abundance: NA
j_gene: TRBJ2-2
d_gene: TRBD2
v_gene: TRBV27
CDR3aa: CASSLSGGGGELFF
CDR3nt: TGTGCCAGCAGTTTAAGCGGGGGAGGGGGGGAGCTGTTTTTT

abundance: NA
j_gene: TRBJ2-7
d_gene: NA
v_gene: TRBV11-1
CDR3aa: CASSLMSGEYFEQYF
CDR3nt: TGTGCCAGCAGCTTAATGTCAGGGGAGTACTTTGAGCAGTACTTC

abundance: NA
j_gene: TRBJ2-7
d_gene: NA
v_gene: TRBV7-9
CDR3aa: CASSPSPYEQYF
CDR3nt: TGTGCCAGCAGCCCTTCCCCCTACGAGCAGTACTTC

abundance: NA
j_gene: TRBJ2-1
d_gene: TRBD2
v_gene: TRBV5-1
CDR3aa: CASSIAGGNNEQFF
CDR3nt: TGCGCCAGCAGCATAGCGGGGGGGAACAATGAGCAGTTCTTC

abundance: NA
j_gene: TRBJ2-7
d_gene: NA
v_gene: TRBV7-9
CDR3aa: CASSTRVWEVGRDYEQYF
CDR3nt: TGTGCCAGCAGCACTAGAGTTTGGGAGGTCGGGCGAGACTACGAGCAGTACTTC

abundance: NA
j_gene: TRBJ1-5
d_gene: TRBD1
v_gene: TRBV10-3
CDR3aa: CAISVGQGQPQHF
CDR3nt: TGTGCCATCAGTGTGGGACAGGGCCAGCCCCAGCATTTT

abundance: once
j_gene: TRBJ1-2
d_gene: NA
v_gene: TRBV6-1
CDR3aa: CASSEWGNYGYTF
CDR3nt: TGTGCCAGCAGTGAGTGGGGGAACTATGGCTACACCTTC